The 28 T cell receptor beta chains presented below share a single source sample, sequenced in a study of neoadjuvant nivolumab and ipilimumab in lung cancer. Profiled with immunoSEQ multiplex PCR; TCRdb holds only in-frame clones, not every one. The sample holds some 8,100 clones, around 79% seen once. The starting material was adjacent normal lung tissue, obtained after neoadjuvant nivolumab, alone or with ipilimumab, at or shortly before surgery. The receptors come from an adult with non-small cell lung cancer.

The rearrangement uses TRBV7-3 and TRBJ1-6; D gene uncertain. V dropped 2 bases and J dropped 7 bases, with 6 bases sitting between them. Looked up from germline, CDR1 is SGHTA and CDR2 is FQGTGA. The CDR3 totals 13 residues. The CDR3 region has the DNA TGTGCCAGCAGCTTATCCCCAAATTCACCCCTCCACTTT. Its protein is CASSLSPNSPLHF.

The chain is built from TRBV6-5 and TRBJ2-2, with a tentative D call TRBD1 (5 bases). The CDR3 runs 13 residues. Trimming removed 5 bases at V and 6 bases at J, with 10 bases between. The germline CDR1 and CDR2 sequences are MNHEY and SVGAGI. CDR3 sequence reads: CASSTSGPGELFF. In nucleotides, the CDR3 is TGTGCCAGCAGTACGTCAGGGCCCGGGGAGCTGTTTTTT.

The rearrangement joins TRBV14 to TRBJ2-1; D call uncertain. The CDR3 extends over 13 amino acids. The germline V and J ends were trimmed by 0 bases and 10 bases, with 10 bases remaining between them. CDR1 is SGHDN and CDR2 is FVKESK in the germline V gene. The CDR3 DNA reads as TGTGCCAGCAGCCAAGATCTCACCCGCGAGCAGTTCTTC. Encoded protein: CASSQDLTREQFF.

This chain joins TRBV4-1 and TRBJ2-2; the match to TRBD1 covers 10 bases. The V gene end was trimmed by 1 base and the J gene end by 7 bases; junction bases not matched to a gene: 3. The CDR3 extends over 15 amino acids. CDR1 MGHRA and CDR2 YSYEKL come from the germline V gene. For the CDR3, the DNA is TGCGCCAGCAGCCAAGGACAGGGGGCCGACGGGGAGCTGTTTTTT. It specifies CASSQGQGADGELFF.

This clone is a singleton in its sample. The chain uses TRBV7-2 and TRBJ1-2, with 11 bases aligning to TRBD1. CDR1 is SGHTA, CDR2 FQGNSA, per germline. This CDR3 region has 15 residues. With V trimmed by 3 bases and J by 4 bases, 4 bases remained unmatched. The CDR3 loop reads CASSFSGTGGYGYTF. CDR3 nucleotide sequence: TGTGCCAGCAGCTTTTCCGGGACAGGGGGCTATGGCTACACCTTC.

V is TRBV5-8 and J is TRBJ2-3; TRBD1 or TRBD2 may be the D gene (7 bases each). The germline V and J ends were trimmed by 4 bases and 2 bases, with 17 bases remaining between them. This CDR3 is 16 amino acids long. Germline V gene sequence: CDR1 SGHTS, CDR2 YDEGEE. CDR3 DNA: TGTGCCAGCAGCCCCCACGGGGGGACAGACACAGATACGCAGTATTTT. Translating gives CASSPHGGTDTDTQYF.

The V gene is TRBV30, the J gene TRBJ1-1, with a tentative D call TRBD1 (6 bases). Trimming cost V 3 bases and J 5 bases, with 28 bases left between them. The V gene's germline CDR1 is GTSNPN and CDR2 SVGIG (reference sequence). This CDR3 contains 18 residues. Written as DNA, the CDR3 is TGTGCCTGGAGCCCCCGTACAGGGCTTGGGGGCCTAGGGACTGAAGCTTTCTTT. Its protein product is CAWSPRTGLGGLGTEAFF. The entire variable domain, with the rest obtained from reference TRBV30 and TRBJ1-1, is as follows: SQTIHQWPATLVQPVGSPLSLECTVEGTSNPNLYWYRQAAGRGLQLLFYSVGIGQISSEVPQNLSASRPQDRQFILSSKKLLLSDSGFYLCAWSPRTGLGGLGTEAFFGQGTRLTVV.

This chain uses TRBV6-6 with TRBJ1-1, with unresolved D. This CDR3 has 15 residues. V lost 0 bases and J lost 3, with 11 bases in between. From germline, CDR1 is MNHNY and CDR2 SVGAGI (reference sequence). CDR3 loop: CASSYSTRGDTEAFF. DNA of the CDR3: TGTGCCAGCAGTTACTCAACTCGAGGTGACACTGAAGCTTTCTTT.

This chain uses TRBV7-2 with TRBJ1-6, with 8 bases fitting TRBD1. J gave up 10 bases and V 11 bases, and 10 bases lay outside the gene matches. The CDR3 length is 13 residues. Germline V CDR1 and CDR2: SGHTA, FQGNSA. The CDR3 DNA follows: TGTGCCGGCACGACAGGGGTAAGCTCACCCCTCCACTTT. Amino acids: CAGTTGVSSPLHF. Variable domain in full (rest from reference TRBV7-2 and TRBJ1-6): GAGVSQSPSNKVTEKGKDVELRCDPISGHTALYWYRQSLGQGLEFLIYFQGNSAPDKSGLPSDRFSAERTGGSVSTLTIQRTQQEDSAVYLCAGTTGVSSPLHFGNGTRLTVT.

Only one count was recorded for this clone. The chain couples TRBV7-9 to TRBJ2-5; D uncertain. The CDR3 loop spans 14 amino acids. In germline, CDR1 is SEHNR, CDR2 FQNEAQ (reference sequence). Trimming left V 5 bases short and J 7 bases short, with 17 bases between. The CDR3 is CASSGTQEGRTQYF. The CDR3 nucleotides are TGTGCCAGCAGCGGTACCCAGGAAGGTCGGACCCAGTACTTC.

The chain joins TRBV7-2 to TRBJ2-7; 7 bases map to TRBD2. V shed 5 bases, J shed 4 bases, and the junction held 5 bases outside the gene matches. This CDR3 comprises 13 residues. CDR1 is SGHTA and CDR2 is FQGNSA in the germline V gene. The CDR3 DNA follows: TGTGCCAGCAGCCACAGCGGGAATTACGAGCAGTACTTC. It translates to CASSHSGNYEQYF.

The sample holds one count of this clone. The chain recombines TRBV28 with TRBJ2-7; possible D gene TRBD2, 5 bases. V shed 6 bases and J shed 4 bases, with 10 bases lying between them. The CDR3 contains 12 residues. CDR1 MDHEN and CDR2 SYDVKM come from the germline V gene. The CDR3 nucleotides read TGTGCCAGCAGGAGTACTAGATACGAGCAGTACTTC. The encoded protein is CASRSTRYEQYF.

The genes are TRBV10-3 and TRBJ2-1, with D tentatively TRBD1 or TRBD2 (6 bases each). CDR3 length: 14 amino acids. Between the trimmed V and J ends, which lost 6 bases and 6 bases, there was a span of 15 bases. CDR1 and CDR2 from the germline V gene are ENHRY and SYGVKD. The CDR3 region has the DNA TGTGCCATCAGCATACAGGGAGGCAGCAATGAGCAGTTCTTC. Residues: CAISIQGGSNEQFF.

V gene TRBV7-9 combines with J gene TRBJ2-7, with 10 bases matching TRBD2. This CDR3 is built from 15 residues. J was trimmed by 4 bases and V by 4 bases; bases with no gene match: 7. Germline V CDR1 and CDR2: SEHNR, FQNEAQ (reference sequence). The CDR3 protein is CASSSTLAGRYEQYF. DNA of the CDR3: TGTGCCAGCAGCTCAACACTAGCGGGGAGGTACGAGCAGTACTTC. Combining the CDR3 with reference TRBV7-9 and TRBJ2-7 gives the whole variable domain DTGVSQNPRHKITKRGQNVTFRCDPISEHNRLYWYRQTLGQGPEFLTYFQNEAQLEKSRLLSDRFSAERPKGSFSTLEIQRTEQGDSAMYLCASSSTLAGRYEQYFGPGTRLTVT.

A single count supports this clone. The V call is TRBV19, the J call TRBJ1-5; D is possibly TRBD1 (5 bases). The CDR3 is made up of 16 amino acids. Trimming took 1 base from V and 3 from J, leaving 13 bases between them. The germline V gene encodes CDR1 LNHDA and CDR2 SQIVND (reference sequence). The CDR3 loop is CASSIVVGEYNQPQHF. CDR3 DNA sequence: TGTGCCAGTAGTATAGTCGTGGGGGAGTACAATCAGCCCCAGCATTTT.

This clone occurred once. The chain uses TRBV4-1 and TRBJ2-3; D is possibly TRBD2 (6 bases). Per germline, CDR1 MGHRA and CDR2 YSYEKL. V lost 0 bases and J lost 8, with 21 bases in between. The CDR3 contains 17 residues. The CDR3 reads CASSQEFGLRVGPTQYF. Written as DNA, the CDR3 is TGCGCCAGCAGCCAAGAATTCGGACTAAGGGTAGGCCCTACGCAGTATTTT.

This chain joins TRBV7-3 and TRBJ2-2, with TRBD2 identical over 8 bases. V dropped 3 bases and J dropped 4; count of bases not matched to a gene: 7. The CDR3 is 16 amino acids. Germline V gene sequence: CDR1 SGHTA, CDR2 FQGTGA. The CDR3 bases are TGTGCCAGCAGCTTTCAAGCGGGGGCCAGCACCGGGGAGCTGTTTTTT. Translating it yields CASSFQAGASTGELFF. Drawing the rest from reference TRBV7-3 and TRBJ2-2, the complete variable domain is GAGVSQTPSNKVTEKGKYVELRCDPISGHTALYWYRQSLGQGPEFLIYFQGTGAADDSGLPNDRFFAVRPEGSVSTLKIQRTERGDSAVYLCASSFQAGASTGELFFGEGSRLTVL.

V is TRBV19 and J is TRBJ1-5; TRBD1 matches 10 bases. Unmatched junction bases numbered 15, after V lost 10 bases and J lost 0 bases. CDR3 length: 18 amino acids. Germline lookup yields CDR1 LNHDA and CDR2 SQIVND (reference sequence). CDR3 in DNA: TGTGCCACCTCAAGACGGGACAGGGGTCTCTATAGCAATCAGCCCCAGCATTTT. This encodes CATSRRDRGLYSNQPQHF. The complete variable domain, with remaining parts taken from reference TRBV19 and TRBJ1-5, reads DGGITQSPKYLFRKEGQNVTLSCEQNLNHDAMYWYRQDPGQGLRLIYYSQIVNDFQKGDIAEGYSVSREKKESFPLTVTSAQKNPTAFYLCATSRRDRGLYSNQPQHFGDGTRLSIL.

V gene TRBV11-2 combines with J gene TRBJ2-5, with D tentatively TRBD2 (6 bases). V was trimmed by 2 bases and J by 2 bases, leaving 12 bases between them. The germline CDR1 and CDR2 sequences are SGHAT and FQNNGV. This CDR3 has 15 amino acids. CDR3 loop: CASSLRSGGQETQYF. DNA of the CDR3: TGTGCCAGCAGCTTACGTTCTGGGGGGCAAGAGACCCAGTACTTC. The full variable domain, with the rest looked up from reference TRBV11-2 and TRBJ2-5, is EAGVAQSPRYKIIEKRQSVAFWCNPISGHATLYWYQQILGQGPKLLIQFQNNGVVDDSQLPKDRFSAERLKGVDSTLKIQPAKLEDSAVYLCASSLRSGGQETQYFGPGTRLLVL.

The chain carries TRBV7-2 and TRBJ2-7; 7 bases match TRBD2. The J segment lost 0 bases and the V segment lost 5 bases, leaving 7 bases of the junction unmatched. The CDR3 consists of 15 residues. In germline, CDR1 is SGHTA, CDR2 FQGNSA. CDR3 DNA: TGTGCCAGCAGCCCTTCCGGGACTACCTCCTACGAGCAGTACTTC. It is translated as CASSPSGTTSYEQYF.

V and J are TRBV6-1 and TRBJ1-1, with 10 nucleotides matching TRBD1. The CDR3 covers 14 residues. J lost 3 bases, V lost 6 bases, and 4 bases had no gene match. CDR1 and CDR2 (germline): MNHNS, SASEGT. The CDR3 bases are TGTGCCAGCAGGGCTGACAGGGGGCACACTGAAGCTTTCTTT. Translation gives CASRADRGHTEAFF.

The CDR3 is CSAVGGLNTEAFF. The CDR3 region has the DNA TGCAGCGCCGTAGGGGGCTTGAACACTGAAGCTTTCTTT. The chain recombines TRBV29-1 with TRBJ1-1, with 7 bases identical to TRBD1. Germline V CDR1 and CDR2: SQVTM, ANQGSEA. With 7 bases clipped from V and 0 bases from J, the junction kept 5 bases outside the gene matches. The CDR3 runs 13 residues.

This clone has a handful of counts. The chain is built from TRBV5-1 and TRBJ1-6, with a tentative D call TRBD1 (5 bases). The CDR3 has 17 amino acids. Per germline, CDR1 SGHRS and CDR2 YFSETQ. V gave up 0 bases and J gave up 0 bases, with 10 bases separating them. The DNA for the CDR3 is TGCGCCAGCAGCTTGGACAGGCCGAGCTCCTATAATTCACCCCTCCACTTT. As protein: CASSLDRPSSYNSPLHF.

This chain links TRBV6-1 with TRBJ2-1, with 9 bases fitting TRBD1. V dropped 3 bases and J dropped 9; count of bases not matched to a gene: 9. The length of the CDR3 is 15 residues. Germline-derived CDR1 and CDR2 are MNHNS and SASEGT. The CDR3 region has the DNA TGTGCCAGCAGTGACTACCCGACAGGGGGAGGTGAGCAGTTCTTC. This codes for CASSDYPTGGGEQFF.

V is TRBV9 and J is TRBJ2-2, with TRBD2 matching over 9 bases. V lost 4 bases, J lost 7 bases, and 5 bases stayed unmatched. The CDR3 consists of 14 residues. CDR1 and CDR2 (germline): SGDLS, YYNGEE. CDR3 in DNA: TGTGCCAGCAGCCTACAGCGGGGGGTCGGGGAGCTGTTTTTT. As protein: CASSLQRGVGELFF.

CDR3 sequence reads: CASSLDSGPYTEAFF. The CDR3 region has the DNA TGTGCCAGCAGCTTAGATTCAGGGCCTTACACTGAAGCTTTCTTT. The V gene is TRBV7-6, the J gene TRBJ1-1; tentatively, D is TRBD1 (5 bases). The CDR3 spans 15 residues. Trimming removed 1 base from V and 3 bases from J, with 12 bases in between. Looked up from germline, CDR1 is SGHVS and CDR2 is FNYEAQ.

The rearrangement joins TRBV9 to TRBJ2-3, with TRBD1 matching 7 bases. V dropped 3 bases and J dropped 0; count of bases not matched to a gene: 4. This CDR3 comprises 15 residues. The germline CDR1 and CDR2 sequences are SGDLS and YYNGEE. In nucleotides, the CDR3 is TGTGCCAGCAGCGCCGGGACAGTTAGCACAGATACGCAGTATTTT. The encoded protein is CASSAGTVSTDTQYF.

The genes are TRBV2 and TRBJ2-7; TRBD2 agrees at 8 bases. CDR3 size: 15 residues. CDR1 and CDR2 from the germline V gene are SNHLY and FYNNEI. J lost 0 bases, V lost 11 bases, and 12 bases had no gene match. This CDR3 is CAVSSGGLSSYEQYF. CDR3 in DNA: TGTGCCGTATCTTCGGGAGGGCTGAGCTCCTACGAGCAGTACTTC.